The T cell receptor beta chain under discussion was sequenced for a study of metastatic and nonmetastatic thyroid tumors. This clone was counted between two and nine times. The antigen remains undetermined. Study-wide points: For both blood and tumor, malignant thyroid tumors reportedly showed significantly higher TCR beta diversity than benign nodules did.

TCRdb re-clonotyped the PCR reads through MiXCR. The data show about 21,000 clones, with 37% seen just once and roughly a quarter held by the top ten. Germline lookup yields CDR1 SNHLY and CDR2 FYNNEI. V lost 5 bases and J lost 5; bases outside the gene matches: 11. This CDR3 is built from 15 residues. Every patient was untreated before thyroid surgery. V is TRBV2 and J is TRBJ2-7, with TRBD2 identical over 8 bases. The source is a female donor with papillary thyroid cancer or a benign thyroid nodule (not recorded which). Some clones in this sample may be carry-over from other donors' samples. The sequenced sample consisted of tumor tissue. Here the CDR3 DNA reads TGTGCCAGCAGTCCTATTCCGGGAGGGCCTCACGAGCAGTACTTC. Its protein is CASSPIPGGPHEQYF.